Listed here are 26 T cell receptor beta chains from one sample, sequenced in a study of glioma-infiltrating T cells. The iRepertoire nested amplicon-rescue multiplex PCR amplified TCR alpha and beta CDR3s from RNA. Each CDR3 protein is one row after TCRdb ran MiXCR on the multiplex PCR reads. The table has about 130,000 distinct CDR3 sequences, roughly 25% seen once; the top ten hold nearly 15%. What was sequenced was glioma tissue, nonneoplastic brain tissue, or PBMCs (not recorded which). The receptors originated from a human donor with low-grade glioma or glioblastoma, undergoing nonglioma brain surgery, or in good health (not recorded which).

About this clonotype: A much bigger clone sits one base away, suggesting this may be a read error. The gene calls are TRBV7-2 and TRBJ1-2; D not certain. The V gene's germline CDR1 is SGHTA and CDR2 FQGNSA. V lost 6 bases to trimming and J lost 6 bases, with 11 bases between them. This CDR3 contains 12 residues. CDR3 loop: CASRLLTDGYTF. The CDR3 coding sequence is TGTGCCAGCAGATTGTTGACGGATGGCTACACCTTC.

V gene TRBV12-5 combines with J gene TRBJ2-7, with D unresolved. V was pared by 6 bases and J by 3 bases, with 12 bases between. Germline CDR1 reads LGHNT; CDR2 reads FRNRAP. The length of the CDR3 is 13 residues. In DNA form, the CDR3 reads TGTGCTAGTGGCCGAAACTTGGGCTACGAGCAGTACTTC. Its protein is CASGRNLGYEQYF.

The sample holds a few counts of this clonotype. Just one base apart from a much larger clone, this may be a read error. In DNA, the CDR3 is TGTGCCAGCAGTTACTCGACGAGGCCCACAGGTACGCAGTATTTT. Amino acid sequence: CASSYSTRPTGTQYF. This rearrangement joins TRBV6-6 to TRBJ2-3, with D maybe TRBD1 (5 bases). The CDR3 is made up of 15 amino acids. CDR1 and CDR2 from the germline V gene are MNHNY and SVGAGI (reference sequence).

This clonotype came up many times. This sequence joins TRBV20-1 and TRBJ1-6, with a tentative D call TRBD1 (6 bases). Trimming cost V 6 bases and J 5 bases, with 23 bases left between them. This CDR3 region has 17 residues. Germline V lookup: CDR1 DFQATT, CDR2 SNEGSKA (reference sequence). The CDR3 sequence: CSALKTGSEGDNSPLHF. CDR3 in DNA: TGCAGTGCCCTGAAGACAGGCTCGGAAGGGGATAATTCACCCCTCCACTTT.

This clonotype was seen a single time. This sequence joins TRBV27 and TRBJ2-4; the D is unclear. The CDR3 extends over 17 amino acids. The V end lost 4 bases, the J end lost 2 bases, and 18 bases lay between the germline ends. The germline CDR1 and CDR2 sequences are MNHEY and SMNVEV (reference sequence). CDR3 protein: CASSSGTWLPPKNIQYF. The DNA of the CDR3 is TGTGCCAGCAGTTCCGGTACATGGCTTCCTCCCAAAAACATTCAGTACTTC.

There are many counts of this clonotype. This chain joins TRBV24-1 and TRBJ2-3; D possibly matches TRBD1 or TRBD2 (5 bases each). Germline-derived CDR1 and CDR2 are KGHDR and SFDVKD. Trimming pared 4 bases from V and 0 bases from J, leaving 10 bases between. CDR3 length: 15 residues. CDR3 loop: CATSDRRDSTDTQYF. CDR3 nucleotide sequence: TGTGCCACCAGTGACCGACGGGACAGCACAGATACGCAGTATTTT.

This clonotype was seen a few times. The chain carries TRBV19 and TRBJ2-7; possibly TRBD2 for D (5 bases). With 7 bases removed from V and 6 bases from J, the gap between germline ends came to 13 bases. Germline V gives CDR1 LNHDA, CDR2 SQIVND (reference sequence). This CDR3 spans 12 amino acids. Here the CDR3 reads CASIASAGEQYF. The CDR3 DNA follows: TGTGCCAGTATTGCAAGTGCGGGCGAGCAGTACTTC.

The V and J genes are TRBV10-3 and TRBJ2-2; 10 bases are a match to TRBD2. Per germline, CDR1 ENHRY and CDR2 SYGVKD. The V gene end was trimmed by 4 bases and the J gene end by 3 bases; junction bases not matched to a gene: 8. The CDR3 extends over 17 amino acids. In nucleotides, the CDR3 is TGTGCCATCAGTGTAGGGGCTAGCGGGAGTTACACCGGGGAGCTGTTTTTT. The encoded protein is CAISVGASGSYTGELFF.

On this clonotype: With a much larger clone just one base away, this may be a read error. The chain has TRBV11-3 and TRBJ2-5, with D tentatively TRBD2 (5 bases). Trimming took 4 bases from V and 5 from J, leaving 14 bases between them. The CDR3 sequence is 14 residues long. CDR1 is SGHNT, CDR2 YENEEA, per germline. The CDR3 here is CASSSGIARETQYF. Here the CDR3 DNA reads TGTGCCAGCAGCTCCGGGATAGCTCGGGAGACCCAGTACTTC.

As to this clonotype: At one end, the junction sequence differs from germline, possibly due to a read error. The chain employs TRBV6-1 and TRBJ2-1; D is ambiguous. This CDR3 comprises 13 residues. From germline, CDR1 is MNHNS and CDR2 SASEGT. CDR3 amino acids: CAGSSASAHEQFF. The CDR3, as DNA: TGTGCCGGCAGTTCGGCTAGTGCTCACGAGCAGTTCTTC.

The sample holds many counts of this clonotype. Sequence at one end of the junction differs from germline and may be a read error. For the CDR3, the DNA is TGTGCTAGCAGCTTAGTTGGTTCGGGCGATGAGCAGTTCTTC. Translating it yields CASSLVGSGDEQFF. The chain joins TRBV7-7 to TRBJ2-1; no reliable D call. Germline lookup yields CDR1 SSHAT and CDR2 FNYEAQ (reference sequence). The CDR3 length is 14 residues.

As for this clonotype: This clone may be a read error of a much larger clone one base away. Since no conserved phenylalanine or tryptophan closes the CDR3, a read error is the likely cause. No DNA is shown, since the ends of the CDR3 on it are uncertain; the CDR3 is the one TCRdb lists. The chain combines TRBV18 with TRBJ2-1. The CDR3 is made up of 11 amino acids, end residues included. Looked up from germline, CDR1 is KGHSH and CDR2 is LQKENI. CDR3 sequence: CASSEGRLEFL.

This clonotype appeared a few times. V is TRBV4-1 and J is TRBJ2-7, with TRBD1 matching 12 bases. The CDR3 covers 14 residues. V lost 4 bases and J lost 5; bases outside the gene matches: 3. Per germline, CDR1 MGHRA and CDR2 YSYEKL. The CDR3 region has the DNA TGCGCCAGCAGCCCGGGACAGGGGGCTGACGAGCAGTACTTC. Amino acid sequence: CASSPGQGADEQYF.

At least ten counts were recorded for this clonotype. The chain is built from TRBV6-6 and TRBJ1-4; D ambiguous. Looked up from germline, CDR1 is MNHNY and CDR2 is SVGAGI (reference sequence). V lost 0 bases and J 8 bases, leaving 13 bases between the germline ends. The CDR3 is 15 amino acids. The CDR3 protein is CASSYSTVGVEKLFF. The CDR3 region has the DNA TGTGCCAGCAGTTACTCGACTGTCGGGGTCGAAAAACTGTTTTTT.

Regarding this clonotype: Since no conserved phenylalanine or tryptophan closes the CDR3, a read error is the likely cause. The chain employs TRBV7-9 and TRBJ2-1; no clear D. The V gene lost 4 bases and the J gene lost 0 bases, with 7 bases spanning the gap. The V gene's germline CDR1 is SEHNR and CDR2 FQNEAQ (reference sequence). The CDR3 consists of 14 residues. The CDR3 reads CASSSVSSYNEQFL. The DNA for the CDR3 is TGTGCCAGCAGCTCCGTGAGCTCCTACAATGAGCAGTTCCTC.

Turning to this clonotype: A single base separates this from a much larger clone, so it may be a read error. V is TRBV20-1 and J is TRBJ1-5; 8 nucleotides align to TRBD1. This CDR3 is 14 amino acids long. Trimming cost V 7 bases and J 8 bases; bases outside gene matches: 13. Germline CDR1 DFQATT, CDR2 SNEGSKA (reference sequence). CDR3 loop: CSVRVTGGHKPQHF. CDR3 coding DNA: TGCAGTGTCCGGGTAACAGGGGGTCATAAGCCCCAGCATTTT.

This clonotype has ten or more counts. This chain uses TRBV4-1 with TRBJ2-2; D call uncertain. Looked up from germline, CDR1 is MGHRA and CDR2 is YSYEKL. CDR3 length: 17 amino acids. V was clipped by 0 bases and J by 1 base, with 12 bases between them. The CDR3 region has the DNA TGCGCCAGCAGCCAAGATCCAACCCACTGGAACACCGGGGAGCTGTTTTTT. Its translation: CASSQDPTHWNTGELFF.

This clonotype was recorded at least ten times. This chain joins TRBV20-1 and TRBJ2-6, with TRBD2 as a possible D gene (6 bases). The germline V gene has CDR1 DFQATT and CDR2 SNEGSKA (reference sequence). Trimming took 6 bases from V and 4 from J, leaving 22 bases between them. There are 17 residues in the CDR3. CDR3 region: CSAQPGLRSSGANVLTF. CDR3 in DNA: TGCAGTGCCCAACCGGGACTTAGGTCATCGGGGGCCAACGTCCTGACTTTC.

With respect to this clonotype: This could be a read error, since a much larger clone is one nucleotide away. The CDR3 coding sequence is TGTGCCAGCAGCCGGCGACTAGCGGATCGGCAGACCCAGTACTTC. Its translation is CASSRRLADRQTQYF. The J gene is TRBJ2-5, the V gene TRBV5-6; 9 bases are shared with TRBD2. The CDR3 is 15 residues long. V lost 4 bases to trimming and J lost 6 bases; unmatched junction nucleotides: 10. CDR1 and CDR2 (germline): SGHDT, YYEEEE.

The rearrangement joins TRBV4-3 to TRBJ2-7, with 8 bases matching TRBD2. The germline gives CDR1 LGHNA, CDR2 YSLEER. With V trimmed by 0 bases and J by 2 bases, 12 bases remained unmatched. The CDR3 is 18 residues long. CDR3: CASSQEVGGLATAYEQYF. CDR3 sequence (DNA): TGCGCCAGCAGCCAAGAGGTGGGCGGACTAGCCACCGCCTACGAGCAGTACTTC.

This clonotype has at least ten counts. A clone one base away is much larger, so this may be a read error. The rearrangement uses TRBV6-1 and TRBJ2-1; D unresolved. The CDR3 sequence is 12 residues long. Trimming stripped 8 bases from V and 1 base from J, with 6 bases between. Looked up from germline, CDR1 is MNHNS and CDR2 is SASEGT. CDR3 residues: CASPSSYNEQFF. The CDR3 bases are TGTGCCAGCCCTAGTTCCTACAATGAGCAGTTCTTC.

This clonotype was seen ten or more times. CDR3 sequence: CASSHDNEQFF. In DNA, the CDR3 is TGTGCCAGCAGCCATGACAATGAGCAGTTCTTC. This rearrangement joins TRBV3-1 to TRBJ2-1; D gene ambiguous. The V and J ends lost 3 bases and 5 bases respectively, with 2 bases between them. Germline CDR1 is LGHDT and CDR2 is YNNKEL (reference sequence). This CDR3 is built from 11 residues.

As regards this clonotype: Given a much more abundant clone one base away, this may be a read error. This chain joins TRBV7-3 and TRBJ2-3, with 8 nucleotides matching TRBD2. Germline loops: CDR1 SGHTA, CDR2 FQGTGA. CDR3 length equals 14 residues. CDR3 in amino acids: CASSSGLVTGTQYF. The CDR3 DNA follows: TGTGCCAGCAGCTCGGGACTAGTTACAGGTACGCAGTATTTT.

On this clonotype itself: A much larger clone is a single base away; this may be a read error. This sequence joins TRBV5-1 and TRBJ2-7; D perhaps matches TRBD1 (5 bases). Per the germline V gene, CDR1 is SGHRS and CDR2 is YFSETQ. The CDR3 extends over 17 amino acids. Trimming removed 0 bases from V and 2 bases from J, with 18 bases in between. CDR3 loop: CASSLEDSPLSAYEQYF. The CDR3 DNA reads as TGCGCCAGCAGCTTGGAAGACAGTCCCCTATCGGCCTACGAGCAGTACTTC.

This clonotype was recorded at least ten times. The J gene is TRBJ2-7, the V gene TRBV12-3 or TRBV12-4; TRBD1 or TRBD2 may be the D gene (5 bases each). Trimming cost V 6 bases and J 2 bases, with 14 bases left between them. This CDR3 has 14 residues. The CDR3 spells CASSTGTSTYEQYF. CDR3 nucleotide sequence: TGTGCCAGCAGCACCGGGACGTCAACCTACGAGCAGTACTTC.

The sample holds a few counts of this clonotype. The chain joins TRBV30 to TRBJ2-3; the D gene is possibly TRBD2 (5 bases). Germline V gene data show CDR1 as GTSNPN and CDR2 as SVGIG (reference sequence). V was cut by 5 bases and J by 4 bases, with 13 bases left in between. There are 13 residues in the CDR3. In DNA form, the CDR3 reads TGTGCCTGGGGCATGGGGAGAGCAGATACGCAGTATTTT. Translating gives CAWGMGRADTQYF.